This TCR beta chain emerged from a study of post-analysis software for immune sequencing data. Study summary: Relapsing-remitting, secondary progressive and progressive-relapsing multiple sclerosis were all included among the disease courses.

Unique molecular identifiers tagged the TCR beta cDNA libraries. TCRdb ran MiXCR on the PCR reads and lists one entry per CDR3 protein. The sample shows hundreds of thousands of distinct CDR3 sequences, over 45% of them seen only once. In the case of this clonotype: Its matching antigen is unknown.

Study-wide results and caveats: Higher frequency in patients than in controls was seen for roughly five TRBV segments, with TRBV5-6, TRBV5-1 and TRBV20-1 among them.

Germline lookup yields CDR1 MNHEY and CDR2 SVGAGI. The CDR3 loop spans 16 amino acids. The V gene end was trimmed by 5 bases and the J gene end by 8 bases; junction bases not matched to a gene: 11. The J gene is TRBJ2-1, the V gene TRBV6-5, with 11 bases that match TRBD2. The sequenced sample consisted of blood. The TCR comes from a girl aged 2 to 9 with multiple sclerosis. CDR3 loop: CASSLTSGAQAYEQFF. CDR3 sequence (DNA): TGTGCCAGCAGTCTGACTAGCGGGGCACAAGCGTATGAGCAGTTCTTC.